The next 3 T cell receptor beta chains were all read from a single sample in a study of long-term antiretroviral therapy in people with HIV. The libraries were made with immunoSEQ v3.0 at survey level. Assay used: immunoSEQ multiplex PCR; TCRdb lists only in-frame clones, some missing. The table records some 19,000 clones, roughly 72% of them present only once. The sample was unsorted PBMCs, taken 2.2 years after starting antiretroviral therapy. The receptor source for this set is a man in his forties or fifties with HIV.

This chain joins TRBV5-5 and TRBJ2-1; D not resolved. The length of the CDR3 is 16 residues. The germline gives CDR1 SGHKS, CDR2 YYEKEE (reference sequence). V dropped 3 bases and J dropped 0 bases, with 13 bases sitting between them. CDR3 DNA: TGTGCCAGCAGCTCGCGAGGACCGAGCTCCTACAATGAGCAGTTCTTC. Translation gives CASSSRGPSSYNEQFF.

The V and J genes are TRBV19 and TRBJ2-1; tentatively, D is TRBD2 (5 bases). Germline CDR1 LNHDA, CDR2 SQIVND (reference sequence). The CDR3 spans 16 residues. Trimming removed 4 bases from V and 3 bases from J, with 16 bases in between. The CDR3 DNA reads as TGTGCCAGTAGTACCCCCGACTATAGCCTCTACAATGAGCAGTTCTTC. Residues: CASSTPDYSLYNEQFF.

In its sample, this clone was seen once. The CDR3 sequence: CSAEGGAHYGYTF. As DNA, the CDR3 is TGCAGCGCGGAGGGGGGGGCTCACTATGGCTACACCTTC. The V call is TRBV29-1, the J call TRBJ1-2; the D gene is possibly TRBD1 (6 bases). This CDR3 has 13 amino acids. Germline V gene sequence: CDR1 SQVTM, CDR2 ANQGSEA. V was cut by 7 bases and J by 3 bases, with 15 bases left in between. The full variable domain, its missing parts supplied by reference TRBV29-1 and TRBJ1-2, is SAVISQKPSRDICQRGTSLTIQCQVDSQVTMMFWYRQQPGQSLTLIATANQGSEATYESGFVIDKFPISRPNLTFSTLTVSNMSPEDSSIYLCSAEGGAHYGYTFGSGTRLTVV.